Listed here is a single TCR beta chain. Its antigen is unknown. The sample belongs to a study of beta chain features in type 1 diabetes. Study details: The patient and healthy donor groups were comparable for age, gender and cell yields. Findings and caveats of the study: A greater similarity of naive, central memory and Treg TCRB repertoires was seen among patients than among healthy donors. Patients with type 1 diabetes showed fewer VDJ junction insertions and more deletions.

The authors sorted CD4+ naive, central memory, regulatory and stem cell-like memory cells via CD45RO/CCR7/CD25/CD127/CD95/CD27. The isolated RNA, all of it, was reverse transcribed, so expressed TCRB transcripts were what got sequenced. Produced via immunoSEQ multiplex PCR; TCRdb's table is partial and in-frame only. The profile shows 680,000 or so clones, 15% to 17% of them singletons. V dropped 3 bases and J dropped 0; count of bases not matched to a gene: 5. The CDR3 loop spans 16 amino acids. CDR1 and CDR2 from the germline V gene are LGHNA and YSLEER. The chain couples TRBV4-3 to TRBJ2-3, with 8 bases lining up with TRBD2. The clonotype was recovered from a man aged 18 to 35 in good health. Sequenced material: naive CD4+ T cells from blood. The chain's CDR3 is CASSHQLAASTDTQYF. Written as DNA, the CDR3 is TGCGCCAGCAGCCACCAACTAGCGGCCAGCACAGATACGCAGTATTTT.